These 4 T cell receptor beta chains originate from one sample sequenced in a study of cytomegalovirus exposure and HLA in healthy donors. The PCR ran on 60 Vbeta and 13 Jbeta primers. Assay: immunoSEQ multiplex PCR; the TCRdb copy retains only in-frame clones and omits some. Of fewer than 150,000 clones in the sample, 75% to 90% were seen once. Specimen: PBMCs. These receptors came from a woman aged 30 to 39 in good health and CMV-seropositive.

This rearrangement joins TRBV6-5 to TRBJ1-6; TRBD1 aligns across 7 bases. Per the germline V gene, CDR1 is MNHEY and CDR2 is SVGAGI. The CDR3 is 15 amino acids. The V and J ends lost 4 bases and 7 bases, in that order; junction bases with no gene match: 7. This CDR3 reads CASSSDRVGNSPLHF. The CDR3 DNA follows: TGTGCCAGCAGTTCTGACAGGGTCGGAAATTCACCCCTCCACTTT.

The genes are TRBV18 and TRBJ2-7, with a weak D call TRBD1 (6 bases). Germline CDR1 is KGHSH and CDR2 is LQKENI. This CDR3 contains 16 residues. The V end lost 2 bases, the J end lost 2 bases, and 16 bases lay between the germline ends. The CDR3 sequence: CASSPTSRTDTYEQYF. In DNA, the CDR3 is TGTGCCAGCTCACCAACCTCGCGGACAGATACCTACGAGCAGTACTTC.

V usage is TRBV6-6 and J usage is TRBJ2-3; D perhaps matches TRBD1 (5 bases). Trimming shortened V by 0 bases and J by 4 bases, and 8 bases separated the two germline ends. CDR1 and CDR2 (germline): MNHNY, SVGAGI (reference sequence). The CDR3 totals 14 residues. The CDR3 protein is CASSYSQGSDTQYF. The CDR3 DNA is TGTGCCAGCAGTTACTCCCAGGGATCAGATACGCAGTATTTT.

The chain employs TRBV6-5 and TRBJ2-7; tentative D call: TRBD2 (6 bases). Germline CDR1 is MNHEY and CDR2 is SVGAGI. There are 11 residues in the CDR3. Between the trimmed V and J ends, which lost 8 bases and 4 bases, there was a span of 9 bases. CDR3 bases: TGTGCCAGCGGAGGGGCTTACGAGCAGTACTTC. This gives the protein CASGGAYEQYF.